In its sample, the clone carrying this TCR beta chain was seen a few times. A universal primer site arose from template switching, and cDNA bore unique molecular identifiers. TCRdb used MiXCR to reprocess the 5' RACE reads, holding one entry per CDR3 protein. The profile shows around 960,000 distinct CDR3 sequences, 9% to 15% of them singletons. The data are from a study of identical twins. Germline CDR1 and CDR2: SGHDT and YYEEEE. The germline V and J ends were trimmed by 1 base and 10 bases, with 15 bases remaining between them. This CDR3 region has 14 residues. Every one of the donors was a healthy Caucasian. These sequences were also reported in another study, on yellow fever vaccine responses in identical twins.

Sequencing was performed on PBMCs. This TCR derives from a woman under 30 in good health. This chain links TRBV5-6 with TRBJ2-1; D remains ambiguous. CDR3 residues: CASSLFRGSSEQFF. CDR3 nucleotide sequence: TGTGCCAGCAGCTTGTTTCGCGGTTCTTCGGAGCAGTTCTTC.